A single sample is the source of the 5 T cell receptor beta chains below, sequenced in a study of cytomegalovirus exposure and HLA in healthy donors. In the PCR, 60 Vbeta and 13 Jbeta primers were used. Assay used: immunoSEQ multiplex PCR; TCRdb lists only in-frame clones, some missing. Seen here are approximately 170,000 clones, around three quarters observed once, and the top ten hold 2% to 2.5%. Sample: PBMCs. The receptors come from a woman in her twenties or thirties in good health and CMV-seropositive.

The chain is built from TRBV6-5 and TRBJ2-2; tentatively, D is TRBD2 (5 bases). The germline V gene has CDR1 MNHEY and CDR2 SVGAGI. The CDR3 runs to 12 residues. V dropped 10 bases and J dropped 5 bases, with 11 bases sitting between them. The CDR3: CATLRGTGELFF. DNA of the CDR3: TGTGCCACCCTACGCGGGACCGGGGAGCTGTTTTTT.

The chain is built from TRBV5-3 and TRBJ1-4; TRBD1 matches at 7 bases. TRBV5-3 is an ORF; its function is uncertain. CDR3 length equals 18 residues. The V and J ends lost 0 bases and 3 bases, in that order; junction bases with no gene match: 11. The DNA for the CDR3 is TGTGCCAGAAGCTTGGGTACGGGACAGAGTGGGGCTAATGAAAAACTGTTTTTT. This translates into CARSLGTGQSGANEKLFF.

V usage is TRBV6-1 and J usage is TRBJ2-7, with 8 bases fitting TRBD1. CDR1 and CDR2 (germline): MNHNS, SASEGT. The CDR3 extends over 17 amino acids. Trimming cost V 2 bases and J 3 bases; bases outside gene matches: 12. The CDR3 DNA reads as TGTGCCAGCAGTGAATTAGTCGGACAGGGCCGACTCTACGAGCAGTACTTC. This codes for CASSELVGQGRLYEQYF.

The CDR3 DNA sequence: TGTGCCAGCAGGGTCAGTACTAATGAAAAACTGTTTTTT. This gives the protein CASRVSTNEKLFF. The rearrangement joins TRBV5-4 to TRBJ1-4; unclear D gene. Germline V gene lookup returns CDR1 SGHNT and CDR2 YYREEE (reference sequence). V was cut by 5 bases and J by 2 bases, with 7 bases left in between. The CDR3 is made up of 13 amino acids.

V is TRBV5-1 and J is TRBJ1-4, with D tentatively TRBD1 (5 bases). CDR3 length equals 16 residues. V lost 2 bases, J lost 4 bases, and 15 bases lay in between. CDR1 is SGHRS, CDR2 YFSETQ, per germline. CDR3 DNA: TGCGCCAGCAGCTTACGCGGACACACTGATAATGAAAAACTGTTTTTT. Translated, it gives CASSLRGHTDNEKLFF.